Included here is one T cell receptor (beta chain) sequence, with context. The antigen it recognizes is unknown. Base qualities are not at hand, and no much larger clone is one base apart. A second Seattle source provided samples from volunteer blood donors who had recovered from COVID-19. Each collaborating institution followed its own protocols to collect whole blood in K2EDTA tubes. For TCRbeta analysis, collaborators shipped samples in one of three forms: frozen whole blood, isolated PBMCs, or DNA extracted from either of those sample types. From the cysteine up to the phenylalanine, the CDR3 has a length of 13 residues. The read is trimmed to its CDR3 DNA, 39 bases read in frame from base 1. CDR1 is given as ENHRY and CDR2 as SYGVKD, both from the germline V gene. The junction shows trimming of 6 bases on V and 1 base on J, plus 9 bases between the germline ends. This specimen comes from a study of blood T cell repertoires in COVID-19 (TCRdb year 2020). With respect to the entire study: The collaborator samples originated in the United States, Italy and Spain and spanned the acute and convalescent phases of COVID-19. The material from the prospective study consisted of cDNA or gDNA derived from T cells, B-cell-depleted T cells, or PBMCs. Deeply sampled blood TCRbeta repertoires from subjects exposed to, actively infected with, or recovered from COVID-19 were included in the dataset. A freely available public database, intended as a resource for researchers studying the immune response to SARS-CoV-2, is where the repertoires were released. The samples were drawn from two sources: the first 160 participants of the ongoing ImmuneRACE study, and approximately 1,300 subjects contributed by 6 global collaborators. The sample metadata nearly always contained a de-identified subject ID, COVID-19 status, age in years and sex. Where available, HLA class I and class II types were taken from metadata supplied by the sample provider and were not determined by assay-based typing.

TCRbeta CDR3 regions were amplified from genomic DNA by means of the immunoSEQ Assay, a bias-controlled multiplex PCR. Processing in the source paper ran as follows. Nucleated cell counts per sample were estimated from amplification of reference gene primers within the assay. Sequence reads were collapsed and filtered to measure the absolute abundance of every unique TCRbeta CDR3 rearrangement. For each sample, productive Simpson clonality was calculated as the square root of Simpson's diversity index across productive rearrangements. In its TCRdb copy, this immuneACCESS table keeps in-frame sequences only and misses some clones. Where compared with another copy, unresolved V genes explain less than half of these, and the others have no known cause. The V and J calls and clone size come from that table; D and trimming were worked out from the DNA. Recorded for this sample are approximately 150,000 clones; approximately 86% of them occurred a single time. The biggest ten clones account for over 3.5% of the sample.

On the study overall, not on this receptor specifically: How much clinical and demographic metadata was included differed by source and by participant, and the metadata was provided uncurated.

Sequences were obtained from peripheral blood. The receptor was isolated from a woman aged 55 to 70 who had recovered from COVID-19. This chain joins TRBV10-3 to TRBJ1-1; no D gene can be assigned with confidence. The CDR3 loop reads CAISPTPNTEAFF. The nucleotide sequence reads TGTGCCATCAGCCCAACTCCGAACACTGAAGCTTTCTTT.